Listed here is a single TCR beta chain. Its antigen is not yet known. Base qualities are not at hand, and no much larger clone is one base apart. These data are taken from a study of Tregs in tolerant kidney transplant recipients (dated by TCRdb to the late 2010s). Concerning the study at large: The study applied TCRbeta sequencing to find donor-specific regulatory T cells before combined kidney and bone marrow transplantation and then followed those same cells after transplant. TCRbeta repertoire sequencing was used in a few healthy controls to compare several ways of expanding Tregs specific for an allogeneic donor.

Thawed PBMCs were FACS-sorted into unstimulated Tregs (CD4+CD25+CD127-), CD4+ non-Tregs (CD4+CD25-), CD4 cells and CD8 cells. Blood from healthy controls was obtained either as purchased buffy coats or from healthy volunteers. Healthy control blood was processed to PBMCs with a Ficoll density gradient and then cryopreserved, whereas patient PBMCs were collected both before and after transplant. General findings and caveats noted by the study authors: The most biologically relevant and donor-specific TCRbeta repertoire appeared to be identified by expanding Tregs with activated donor B cells. Biological reproducibility was not directly addressed, though technical replication error appeared minimal. Because the study included only a small number of patients, the results must be confirmed in larger populations and under other immunosuppression protocols.

The CDR3 runs 17 residues from the cysteine to the phenylalanine. The only DNA kept is the CDR3, 51 bases in frame from the first base. CDR1 and CDR2, per the germline V gene (reference sequence), are LNHDA and SQIVND. From V the trimming removes 5 bases and from J it removes 5 bases, while the gene matches leave 16 bases of the junction unaccounted for. Genomic DNA was extracted from sorted cells with the QIAGEN DNeasy Blood and Tissue Kit for TCRbeta CDR3 sequencing. High-throughput TCRbeta CDR3 sequencing was carried out commercially through immunoSEQ, with PCR amplification with bias correction and internal controls included. The published analysis was carried out like this. Unique productive TCRbeta sequences were defined by CDR3 nucleotide sequence where primers matched, and otherwise by CDR3 amino acid sequence together with Vbeta and Jbeta genes. To correct for sorting error, sequences found in more than one sorted population at a frequency ratio of 2:1 or less were discarded, and the remaining shared sequences were assigned to the population with the higher frequency. A sequence was defined as donor-reactive if the sequence was expanded at least 5-fold in CFSE-low cells compared with unstimulated cells and had a frequency of at least 0.01% in CFSE-low cells. Jensen-Shannon divergence, calculated on the top 100 TCRbeta sequences ranked by frequency, was used to quantify repertoire divergence. For samples with multiple sequencing runs, sorting error was corrected in each run separately before the runs were combined. TCRdb retrieved this table from immuneACCESS and kept in-frame rearrangements only. Not all clones are present; in checked studies, unresolved V genes account for under half, and no reason is known for the remainder. Clone size and V and J calls were adopted from that table, with D and trimming inferred from the DNA. The sample data list roughly 120,000 clones, and 92% of these were observed just once. The biggest ten clones account for around 0.58% of the sample.

The sequence was collected from a human donor in good health. The sample consisted of CD4+ T cells from blood. Recombination joined TRBV19 with TRBJ2-5; 8 middle bases align to TRBD1. The DNA sequence is given as TGTGCCAGTAGTCTCGGGACAGGCAGGCGCGCGAGTGAGACCCAGTACTTC. It translates as CASSLGTGRRASETQYF.